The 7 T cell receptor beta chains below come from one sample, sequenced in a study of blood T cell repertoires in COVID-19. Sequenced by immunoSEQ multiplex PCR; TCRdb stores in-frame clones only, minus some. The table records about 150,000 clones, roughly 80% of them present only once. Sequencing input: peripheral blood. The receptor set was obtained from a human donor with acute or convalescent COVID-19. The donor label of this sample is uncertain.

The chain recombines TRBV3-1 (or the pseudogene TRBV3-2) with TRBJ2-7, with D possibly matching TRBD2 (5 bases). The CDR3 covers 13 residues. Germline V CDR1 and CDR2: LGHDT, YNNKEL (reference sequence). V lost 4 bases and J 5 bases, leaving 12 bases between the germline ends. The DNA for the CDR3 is TGTGCCAGCAGCCCCCGGGGTTTCCACGAGCAGTACTTC. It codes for CASSPRGFHEQYF.

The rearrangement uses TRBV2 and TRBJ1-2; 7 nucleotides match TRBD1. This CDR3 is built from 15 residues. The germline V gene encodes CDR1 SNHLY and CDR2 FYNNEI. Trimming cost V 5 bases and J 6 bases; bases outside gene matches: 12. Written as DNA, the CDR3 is TGTGCCAGCAGTTTACAGGGGAGTGTATCGGATGGCTACACCTTC. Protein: CASSLQGSVSDGYTF.

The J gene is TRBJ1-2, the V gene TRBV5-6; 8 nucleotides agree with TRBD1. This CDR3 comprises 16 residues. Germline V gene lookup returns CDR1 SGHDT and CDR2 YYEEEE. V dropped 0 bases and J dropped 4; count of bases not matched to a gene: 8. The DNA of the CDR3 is TGTGCCAGCAGCTTGGGACAGGGGCGGGCGCCCTATGGCTACACCTTC. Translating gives CASSLGQGRAPYGYTF.

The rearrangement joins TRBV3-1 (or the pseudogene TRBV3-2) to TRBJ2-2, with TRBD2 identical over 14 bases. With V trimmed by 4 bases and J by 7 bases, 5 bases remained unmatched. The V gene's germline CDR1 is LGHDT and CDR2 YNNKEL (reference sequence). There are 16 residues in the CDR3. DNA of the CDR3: TGTGCCAGCAGCCCGACTAGCGGGGGGGCGGTCGGGGAGCTGTTTTTT. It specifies CASSPTSGGAVGELFF.

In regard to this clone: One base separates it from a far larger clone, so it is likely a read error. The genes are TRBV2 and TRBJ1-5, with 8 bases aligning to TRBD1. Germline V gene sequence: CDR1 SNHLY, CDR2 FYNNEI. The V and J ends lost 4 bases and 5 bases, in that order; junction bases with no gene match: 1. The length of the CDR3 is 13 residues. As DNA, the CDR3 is TGTGCCAGCAGTGGGACAGGGTATCAGCCCCAGCATTTT. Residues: CASSGTGYQPQHF. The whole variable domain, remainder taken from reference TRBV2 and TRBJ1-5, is EPEVTQTPSHQVTQMGQEVILRCVPISNHLYFYWYRQILGQKVEFLVSFYNNEISEKSEIFDDQFSVERPDGSNFTLKIRSTKLEDSAMYFCASSGTGYQPQHFGDGTRLSIL.

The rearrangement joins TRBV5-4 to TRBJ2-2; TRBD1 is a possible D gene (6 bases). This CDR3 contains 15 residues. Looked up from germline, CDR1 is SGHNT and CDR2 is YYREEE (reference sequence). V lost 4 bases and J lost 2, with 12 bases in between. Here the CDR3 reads CASSRDNLNTGELFF. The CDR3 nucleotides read TGTGCCAGCAGCCGGGACAACTTAAACACCGGGGAGCTGTTTTTT.

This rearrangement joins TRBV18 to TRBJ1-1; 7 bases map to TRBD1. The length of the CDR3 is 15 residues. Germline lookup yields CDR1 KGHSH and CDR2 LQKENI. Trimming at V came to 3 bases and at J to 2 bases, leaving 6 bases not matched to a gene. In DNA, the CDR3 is TGTGCCAGCTCACCTAACAGGGGAGGTAACACTGAAGCTTTCTTT. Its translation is CASSPNRGGNTEAFF. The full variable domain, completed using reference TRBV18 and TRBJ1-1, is NAGVMQNPRHLVRRRGQEARLRCSPMKGHSHVYWYRQLPEEGLKFMVYLQKENIIDESGMPKERFSAEFPKEGPSILRIQQVVRGDSAAYFCASSPNRGGNTEAFFGQGTRLTVV.